This note documents a single TCR beta chain sequence. As processed by the authors: It was from reference gene primer amplification that nucleated cell counts were estimated. The assay was immunoSEQ multiplex PCR, and TCRdb's table has in-frame clones only and misses some. Clone size and V and J calls were adopted from that table, with D and trimming inferred from the DNA. The sample records about 250,000 clones, approximately 88% being singletons. The data were taken from a study of blood T cell repertoires in COVID-19. Whole-study context: Both acute and convalescent COVID-19 samples were obtained from the United States, Italy and Spain. Sample material is recorded as cDNA or gDNA derived from T cells, B-cell-depleted T cells, or PBMCs.

Germline CDR1 and CDR2: LNHNV and YYDKDF (reference sequence). V shed 5 bases, J shed 10 bases, and the junction held 6 bases outside the gene matches. The CDR3 runs to 13 residues. The sequenced sample was peripheral blood. J is TRBJ1-1 and V is TRBV15, with 11 bases that match TRBD1. The TCR comes from a woman between 40 and 50 years old who had recovered from COVID-19. DNA of the CDR3: TGTGCCACCAGCCGCGGGACAGGGGGGGGAGCTTTCTTT. Translating gives CATSRGTGGGAFF.